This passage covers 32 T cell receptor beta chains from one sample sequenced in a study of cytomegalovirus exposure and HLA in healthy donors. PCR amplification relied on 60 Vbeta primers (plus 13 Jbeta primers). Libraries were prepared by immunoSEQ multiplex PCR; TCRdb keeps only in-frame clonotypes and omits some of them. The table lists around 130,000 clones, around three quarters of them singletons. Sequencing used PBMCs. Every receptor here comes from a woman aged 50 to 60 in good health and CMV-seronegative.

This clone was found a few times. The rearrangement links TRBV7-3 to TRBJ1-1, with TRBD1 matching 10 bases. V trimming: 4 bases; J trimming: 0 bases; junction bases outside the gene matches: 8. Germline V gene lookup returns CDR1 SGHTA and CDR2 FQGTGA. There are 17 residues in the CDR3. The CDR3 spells CASSSTGTGVLNTEAFF. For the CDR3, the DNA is TGTGCCAGCAGCTCCACCGGGACAGGGGTTTTGAACACTGAAGCTTTCTTT.

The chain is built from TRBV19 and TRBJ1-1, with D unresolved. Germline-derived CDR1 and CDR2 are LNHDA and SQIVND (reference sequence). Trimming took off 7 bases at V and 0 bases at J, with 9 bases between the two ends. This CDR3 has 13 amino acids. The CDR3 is CASTRELNTEAFF. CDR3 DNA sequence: TGTGCCAGTACGAGGGAACTGAACACTGAAGCTTTCTTT.

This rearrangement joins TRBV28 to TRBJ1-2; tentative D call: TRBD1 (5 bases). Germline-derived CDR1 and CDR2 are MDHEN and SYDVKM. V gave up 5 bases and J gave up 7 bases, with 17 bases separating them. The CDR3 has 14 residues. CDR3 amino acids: CASSTNRQLSGYTF. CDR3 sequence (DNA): TGTGCCAGCAGTACTAACCGACAGTTAAGTGGCTACACCTTC.

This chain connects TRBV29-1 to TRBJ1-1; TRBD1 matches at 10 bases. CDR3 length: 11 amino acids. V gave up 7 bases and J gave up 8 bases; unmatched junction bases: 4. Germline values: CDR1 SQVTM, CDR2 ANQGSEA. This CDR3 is CSGRQGAEAFF. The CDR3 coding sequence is TGCAGCGGGCGACAGGGGGCAGAAGCTTTCTTT.

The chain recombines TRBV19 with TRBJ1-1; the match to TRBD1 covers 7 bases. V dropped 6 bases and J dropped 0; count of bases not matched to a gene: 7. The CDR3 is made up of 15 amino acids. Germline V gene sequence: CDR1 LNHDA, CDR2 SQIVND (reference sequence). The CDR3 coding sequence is TGTGCCAGTAGAAGACAGGGTAGGGTGAACACTGAAGCTTTCTTT. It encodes CASRRQGRVNTEAFF.

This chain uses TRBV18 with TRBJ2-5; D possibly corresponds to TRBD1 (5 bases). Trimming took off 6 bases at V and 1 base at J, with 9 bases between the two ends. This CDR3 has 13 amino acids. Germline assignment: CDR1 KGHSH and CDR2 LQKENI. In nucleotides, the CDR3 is TGTGCCAGCTCTCGTGGGGCCCAAGAGACCCAGTACTTC. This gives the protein CASSRGAQETQYF.

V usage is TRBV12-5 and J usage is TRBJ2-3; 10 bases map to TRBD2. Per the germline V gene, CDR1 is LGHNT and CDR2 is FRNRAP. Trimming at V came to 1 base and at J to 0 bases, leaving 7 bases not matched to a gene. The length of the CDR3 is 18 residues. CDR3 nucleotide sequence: TGTGCTAGTGGTTTGGACTCTTCTAGCGGGAGAAGCACAGATACGCAGTATTTT. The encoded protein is CASGLDSSSGRSTDTQYF.

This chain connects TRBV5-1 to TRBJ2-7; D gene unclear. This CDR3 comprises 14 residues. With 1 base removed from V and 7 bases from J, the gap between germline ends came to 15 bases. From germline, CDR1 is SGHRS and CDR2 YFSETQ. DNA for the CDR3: TGCGCCAGCAGCTTGTCAGGCACTGGGCGAGAGCAGTACTTC. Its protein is CASSLSGTGREQYF.

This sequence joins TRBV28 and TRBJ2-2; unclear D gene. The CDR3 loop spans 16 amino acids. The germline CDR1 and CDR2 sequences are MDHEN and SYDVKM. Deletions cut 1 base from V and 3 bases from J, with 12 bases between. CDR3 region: CASSLYGRIYTGELFF. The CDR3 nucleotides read TGTGCCAGCAGTTTATACGGCAGGATTTACACCGGGGAGCTGTTTTTT.

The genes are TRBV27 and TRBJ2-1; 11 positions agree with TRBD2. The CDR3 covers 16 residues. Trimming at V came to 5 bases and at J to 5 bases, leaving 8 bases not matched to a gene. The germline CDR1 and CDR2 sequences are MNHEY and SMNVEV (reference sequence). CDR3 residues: CASSKASGRPHNEQFF. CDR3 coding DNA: TGTGCCAGCAGTAAGGCTAGCGGGAGGCCCCACAATGAGCAGTTCTTC.

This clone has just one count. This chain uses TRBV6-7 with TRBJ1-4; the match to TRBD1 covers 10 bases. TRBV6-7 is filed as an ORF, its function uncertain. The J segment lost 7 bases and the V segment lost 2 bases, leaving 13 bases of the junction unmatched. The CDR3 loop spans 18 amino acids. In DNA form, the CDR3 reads TGTGCCAGCAGTTACGCTGGACCCCGGGACAGGGGCGCTGAAAAACTGTTTTTT. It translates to CASSYAGPRDRGAEKLFF.

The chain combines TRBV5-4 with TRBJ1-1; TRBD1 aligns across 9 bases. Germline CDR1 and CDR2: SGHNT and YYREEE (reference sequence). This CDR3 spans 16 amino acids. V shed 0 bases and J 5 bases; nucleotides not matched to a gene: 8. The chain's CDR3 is CASSLVLGQGITEAFF. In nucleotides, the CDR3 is TGTGCCAGCAGCTTGGTCCTTGGACAGGGGATAACTGAAGCTTTCTTT. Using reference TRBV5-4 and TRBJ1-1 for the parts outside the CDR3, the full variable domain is ETGVTQSPTHLIKTRGQQVTLRCSSQSGHNTVSWYQQALGQGPQFIFQYYREEENGRGNFPPRFSGLQFPNYSSELNVNALELDDSALYLCASSLVLGQGITEAFFGQGTRLTVV.

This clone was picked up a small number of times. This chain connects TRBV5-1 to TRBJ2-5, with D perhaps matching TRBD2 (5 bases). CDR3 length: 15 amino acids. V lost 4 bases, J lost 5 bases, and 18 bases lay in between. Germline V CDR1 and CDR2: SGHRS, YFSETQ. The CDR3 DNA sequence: TGCGCCAGCAGCACCTTTCTCGGGGTCGGGGAGACCCAGTACTTC. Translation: CASSTFLGVGETQYF.

The CDR3 sequence is CASRPTGGLVYEQYF. CDR3 coding DNA: TGCGCCAGCAGACCCACAGGGGGCTTAGTCTACGAGCAGTACTTC. The chain is built from TRBV5-1 and TRBJ2-7; 9 nucleotides align to TRBD1. V dropped 5 bases and J dropped 3; count of bases not matched to a gene: 9. The CDR3 is 15 amino acids. Germline lookup yields CDR1 SGHRS and CDR2 YFSETQ.

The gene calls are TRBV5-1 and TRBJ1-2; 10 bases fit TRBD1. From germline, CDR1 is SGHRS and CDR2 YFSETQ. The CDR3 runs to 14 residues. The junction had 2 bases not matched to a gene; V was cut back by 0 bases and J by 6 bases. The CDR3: CASSLGGTGDGYTF. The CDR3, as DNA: TGCGCCAGCAGCTTGGGCGGGACAGGGGATGGCTACACCTTC. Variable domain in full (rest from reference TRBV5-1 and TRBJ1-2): KAGVTQTPRYLIKTRGQQVTLSCSPISGHRSVSWYQQTPGQGLQFLFEYFSETQRNKGNFPGRFSGRQFSNSRSEMNVSTLELGDSALYLCASSLGGTGDGYTFGSGTRLTVV.

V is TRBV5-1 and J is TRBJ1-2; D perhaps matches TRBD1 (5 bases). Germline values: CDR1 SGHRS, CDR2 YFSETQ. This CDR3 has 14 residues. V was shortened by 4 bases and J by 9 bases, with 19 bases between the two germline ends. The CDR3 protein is CASSLGLRAESYTF. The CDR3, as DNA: TGCGCCAGCAGCCTGGGACTTCGCGCTGAGAGCTACACCTTC.

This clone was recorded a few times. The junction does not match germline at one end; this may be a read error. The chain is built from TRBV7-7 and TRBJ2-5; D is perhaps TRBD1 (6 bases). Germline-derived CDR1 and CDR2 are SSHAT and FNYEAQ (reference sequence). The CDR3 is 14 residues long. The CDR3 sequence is CASSRDNSRETQYF. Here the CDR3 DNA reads TGTGCTAGCAGCCGGGACAACTCCAGGGAGACCCAGTACTTC.

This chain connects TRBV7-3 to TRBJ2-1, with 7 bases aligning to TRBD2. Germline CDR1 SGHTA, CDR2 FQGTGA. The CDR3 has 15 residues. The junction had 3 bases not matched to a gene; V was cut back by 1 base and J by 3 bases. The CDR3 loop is CASSLRSGVYNEQFF. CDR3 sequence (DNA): TGTGCCAGCAGCTTAAGGAGCGGGGTCTACAATGAGCAGTTCTTC.

CDR3 region: CASSQDLGRGMNTEAFF. DNA for the CDR3: TGTGCCAGCAGCCAAGACTTAGGGAGGGGTATGAACACTGAAGCTTTCTTT. The chain employs TRBV14 and TRBJ1-1; D perhaps matches TRBD1 (5 bases). This CDR3 spans 17 amino acids. V gave up 0 bases and J gave up 0 bases, with 14 bases separating them. CDR1 is SGHDN, CDR2 FVKESK, per germline.

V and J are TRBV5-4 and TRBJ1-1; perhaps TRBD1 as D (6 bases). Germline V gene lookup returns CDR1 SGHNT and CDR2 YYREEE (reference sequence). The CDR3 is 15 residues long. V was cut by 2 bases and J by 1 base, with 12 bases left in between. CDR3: CASSFTGMTNTEAFF. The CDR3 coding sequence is TGTGCCAGCAGCTTTACAGGGATGACGAACACTGAAGCTTTCTTT.

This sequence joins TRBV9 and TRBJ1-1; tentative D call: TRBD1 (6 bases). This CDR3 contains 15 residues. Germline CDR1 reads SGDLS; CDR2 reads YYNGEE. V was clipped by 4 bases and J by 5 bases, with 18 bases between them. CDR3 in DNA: TGTGCCAGCAGCCCCCGCTTGGTAAGGGGGACTGAAGCTTTCTTT. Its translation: CASSPRLVRGTEAFF.

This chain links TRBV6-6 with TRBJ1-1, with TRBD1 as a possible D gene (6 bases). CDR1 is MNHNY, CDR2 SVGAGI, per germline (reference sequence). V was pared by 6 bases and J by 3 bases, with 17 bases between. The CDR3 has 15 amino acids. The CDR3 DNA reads TGTGCCAGCAGGGCCCCGACAGGACTGGACACTGAAGCTTTCTTT. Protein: CASRAPTGLDTEAFF.

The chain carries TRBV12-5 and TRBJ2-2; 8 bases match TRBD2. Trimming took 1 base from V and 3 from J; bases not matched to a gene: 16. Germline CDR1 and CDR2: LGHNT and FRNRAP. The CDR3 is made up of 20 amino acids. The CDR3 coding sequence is TGTGCTAGTGGTTTGGGTCCTATACTAGCGGCGACGGGGTACACCGGGGAGCTGTTTTTT. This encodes CASGLGPILAATGYTGELFF.

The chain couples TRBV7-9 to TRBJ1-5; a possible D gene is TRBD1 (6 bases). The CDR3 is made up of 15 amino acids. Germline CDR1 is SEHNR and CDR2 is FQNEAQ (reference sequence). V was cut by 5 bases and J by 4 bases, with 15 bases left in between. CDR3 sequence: CASSGGHSGNQPQHF. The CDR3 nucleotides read TGTGCCAGCAGCGGGGGACACTCAGGTAATCAGCCCCAGCATTTT.

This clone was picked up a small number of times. CDR3 region: CASSKVPQGIEQYF. In DNA, the CDR3 is TGTGCCAGTAGTAAAGTCCCTCAGGGGATCGAGCAGTACTTC. The chain links TRBV19 to TRBJ2-7; D is perhaps TRBD1 (6 bases). The CDR3 runs 14 residues. The germline gives CDR1 LNHDA, CDR2 SQIVND (reference sequence). Trimming removed 4 bases from V and 6 bases from J, with 16 bases in between.

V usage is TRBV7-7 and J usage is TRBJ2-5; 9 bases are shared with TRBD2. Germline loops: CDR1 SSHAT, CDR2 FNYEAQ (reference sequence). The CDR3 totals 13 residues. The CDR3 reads CASAGLAQETQYF. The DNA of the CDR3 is TGTGCTAGCGCGGGACTAGCTCAAGAGACCCAGTACTTC.

CDR3 in amino acids: CASSGSGSETQYF. In DNA, the CDR3 is TGTGCCAGCAGCGGTAGCGGGAGTGAGACCCAGTACTTC. This sequence joins TRBV5-4 and TRBJ2-5, with 9 positions matching TRBD2. In germline, CDR1 is SGHNT, CDR2 YYREEE (reference sequence). The CDR3 is made up of 13 amino acids. With 4 bases clipped from V and 5 bases from J, the junction kept 3 bases outside the gene matches.

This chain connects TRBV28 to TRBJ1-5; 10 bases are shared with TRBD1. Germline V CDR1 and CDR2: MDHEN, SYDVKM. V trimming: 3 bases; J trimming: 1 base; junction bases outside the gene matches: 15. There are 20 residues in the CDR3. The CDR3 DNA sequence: TGTGCCAGCAGTTTGGACAGGGGGTTAGGAGGTTGGAGCAGCAATCAGCCCCAGCATTTT. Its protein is CASSLDRGLGGWSSNQPQHF. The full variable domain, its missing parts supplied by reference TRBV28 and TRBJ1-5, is DVKVTQSSRYLVKRTGEKVFLECVQDMDHENMFWYRQDPGLGLRLIYFSYDVKMKEKGDIPEGYSVSREKKERFSLILESASTNQTSMYLCASSLDRGLGGWSSNQPQHFGDGTRLSIL.

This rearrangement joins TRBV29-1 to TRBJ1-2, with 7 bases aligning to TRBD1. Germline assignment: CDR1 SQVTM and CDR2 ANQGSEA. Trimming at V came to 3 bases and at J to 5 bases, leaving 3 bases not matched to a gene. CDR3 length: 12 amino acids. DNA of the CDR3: TGCAGCGTTGAGGGACAGTATTATGGCTACACCTTC. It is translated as CSVEGQYYGYTF.

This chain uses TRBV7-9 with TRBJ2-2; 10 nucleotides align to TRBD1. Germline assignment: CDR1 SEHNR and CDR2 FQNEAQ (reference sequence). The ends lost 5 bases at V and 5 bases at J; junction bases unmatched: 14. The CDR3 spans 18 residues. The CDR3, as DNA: TGTGCCAGCAGCCCAAGCCTATTTAGGACAGGGGGTACCGGGGAGCTGTTTTTT. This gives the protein CASSPSLFRTGGTGELFF.

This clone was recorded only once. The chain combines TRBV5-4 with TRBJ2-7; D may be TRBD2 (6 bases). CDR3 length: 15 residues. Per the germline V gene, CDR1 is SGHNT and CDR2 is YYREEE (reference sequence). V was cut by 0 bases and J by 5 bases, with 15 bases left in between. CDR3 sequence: CASSLAGGGGNEQYF. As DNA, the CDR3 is TGTGCCAGCAGCTTGGCCGGGGGTGGGGGGAACGAGCAGTACTTC.

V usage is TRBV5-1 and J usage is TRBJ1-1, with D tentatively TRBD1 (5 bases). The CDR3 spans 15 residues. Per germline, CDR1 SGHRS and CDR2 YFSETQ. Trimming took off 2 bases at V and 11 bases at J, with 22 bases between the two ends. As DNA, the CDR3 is TGCGCCAGCAGCTTTGGGTCTGTGACAGTGCAAGGGGCTTTCTTT. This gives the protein CASSFGSVTVQGAFF.